The 5 T cell receptor beta chains below were found in one sample sequenced in a study of cytomegalovirus exposure and HLA in healthy donors. Sequencing was performed with immunoSEQ multiplex PCR; in TCRdb, only in-frame clones are kept and a portion is missing. This table has 150,000 to 200,000 clones, roughly 81% appearing once. The sequencing sample was made of PBMCs. Receptors originate from a woman between 25 and 40 years old in good health and CMV-seronegative.

The chain employs TRBV15 and TRBJ2-7, with TRBD1 matching over 9 bases. The CDR3 totals 15 residues. The germline V gene encodes CDR1 LNHNV and CDR2 YYDKDF (reference sequence). The trim removed 3 bases at V and 0 bases at J, leaving 3 bases unmatched. The CDR3 spells CATSSQTGGSYEQYF. CDR3 nucleotides: TGTGCCACCAGCAGCCAGACAGGGGGCTCCTACGAGCAGTACTTC.

This chain joins TRBV6-6 and TRBJ2-3; 8 nucleotides align to TRBD2. CDR3 length equals 15 residues. Germline V gene data show CDR1 as MNHNY and CDR2 as SVGAGI (reference sequence). V lost 0 bases, J lost 5 bases, and 4 bases stayed unmatched. The CDR3 region is CASSYSGGAGDTQYF. CDR3 nucleotides: TGTGCCAGCAGTTACTCCGGGGGGGCCGGAGATACGCAGTATTTT.

CDR3 loop: CAISGGDRGQDTQYF. The CDR3 DNA follows: TGTGCCATCAGTGGGGGGGACAGGGGGCAAGATACGCAGTATTTT. The V call is TRBV10-3, the J call TRBJ2-3; the match to TRBD1 covers 12 bases. This CDR3 is built from 15 residues. Germline CDR1 reads ENHRY; CDR2 reads SYGVKD. J lost 5 bases, V lost 4 bases, and 4 bases had no gene match.

The V and J genes are TRBV30 and TRBJ1-3; D might be TRBD1 (5 bases). The V end lost 0 bases, the J end lost 1 base, and 10 bases lay between the germline ends. The CDR3 has 15 amino acids. Germline lookup yields CDR1 GTSNPN and CDR2 SVGIG (reference sequence). CDR3 protein: CAWSVPGTSGNTIYF. CDR3 sequence (DNA): TGTGCCTGGAGTGTACCAGGGACTTCTGGAAACACCATATATTTT.

The rearrangement links TRBV6-6 to TRBJ2-5; 8 nucleotides match TRBD1. With V trimmed by 6 bases and J by 5 bases, 2 bases remained unmatched. This CDR3 spans 12 amino acids. Germline V CDR1 and CDR2: MNHNY, SVGAGI (reference sequence). The CDR3 DNA reads TGTGCCAGCAGCAGACAGGGGGAGACCCAGTACTTC. This codes for CASSRQGETQYF.